This TCR beta chain was captured by sequencing in a study of identical twins. Findings and caveats of the study: Whereas memory repertoires showed no such difference, abundant cord blood beta clonotypes carried fewer insertions. Monozygotic twins shared more out-of-frame TCR alpha than recombination models predicted.

TCRdb called the 5' RACE reads again in MiXCR, with one record for every CDR3 protein. Of fewer than 250,000 distinct CDR3 sequences listed, roughly 7% are singletons. The germline gives CDR1 SGHTA, CDR2 FQGTGA. V lost 3 bases, J lost 0 bases, and 17 bases lay in between. The CDR3 loop spans 18 amino acids. This clonotype showed up just a few times. What it binds is unknown. The sample also formed part of further work on yellow fever vaccine responses in identical twins. As that report states: Reportedly, the T cell response mounted by twins to vaccine seemed partly convergent, partly personalized.

The specimen sequenced was memory (CD45RO+) T cells sorted from blood. The receptor was isolated from a woman between 18 and 30 years old in good health. The chain recombines TRBV7-3 with TRBJ2-2; either TRBD1 or TRBD2 may supply D (7 bases each). The CDR3 nucleotides are TGTGCCAGCAGCTTGACAGGGCCACGGGGGGCGAACACCGGGGAGCTGTTTTTT. Translated, it gives CASSLTGPRGANTGELFF.